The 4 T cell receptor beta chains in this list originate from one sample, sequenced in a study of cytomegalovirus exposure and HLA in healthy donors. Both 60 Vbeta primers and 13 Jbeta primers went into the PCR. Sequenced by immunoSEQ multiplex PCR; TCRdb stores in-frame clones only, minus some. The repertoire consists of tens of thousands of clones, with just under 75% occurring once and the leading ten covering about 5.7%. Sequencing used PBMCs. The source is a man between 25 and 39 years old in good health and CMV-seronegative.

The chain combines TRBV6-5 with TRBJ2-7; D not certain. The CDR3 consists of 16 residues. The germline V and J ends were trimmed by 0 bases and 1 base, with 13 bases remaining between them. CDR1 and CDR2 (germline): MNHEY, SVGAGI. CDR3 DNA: TGTGCCAGCAGTTACTCATCCAACTCCTTATCCTACGAGCAGTACTTC. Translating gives CASSYSSNSLSYEQYF.

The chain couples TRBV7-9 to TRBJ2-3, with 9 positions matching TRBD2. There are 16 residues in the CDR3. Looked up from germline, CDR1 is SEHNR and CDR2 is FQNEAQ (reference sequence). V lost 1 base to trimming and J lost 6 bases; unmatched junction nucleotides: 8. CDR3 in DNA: TGTGCCAGCAGCTTAGTTTTTAGCGGGAGCTCGGATACGCAGTATTTT. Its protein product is CASSLVFSGSSDTQYF.

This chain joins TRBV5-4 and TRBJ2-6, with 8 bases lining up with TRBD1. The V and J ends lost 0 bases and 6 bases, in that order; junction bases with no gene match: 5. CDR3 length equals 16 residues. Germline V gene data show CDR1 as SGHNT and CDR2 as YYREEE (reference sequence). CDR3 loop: CASSLDTGGKANVLTF. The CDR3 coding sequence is TGTGCCAGCAGCTTGGACACAGGGGGTAAGGCCAACGTCCTGACTTTC.

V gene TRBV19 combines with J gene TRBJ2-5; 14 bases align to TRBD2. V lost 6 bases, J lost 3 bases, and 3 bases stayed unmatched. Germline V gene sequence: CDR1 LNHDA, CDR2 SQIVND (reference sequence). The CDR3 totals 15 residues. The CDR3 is CASSPGLAGEETQYF. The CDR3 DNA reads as TGTGCCAGTAGCCCGGGACTAGCGGGGGAAGAGACCCAGTACTTC.